The following is a TCR beta chain sequence with its context. The sample is drawn from a study of blood T cell repertoires in COVID-19. Germline CDR1 reads GTSNPN; CDR2 reads SVGIG (reference sequence). This CDR3 is built from 18 residues. Trimming at V came to 0 bases and at J to 1 base, leaving 12 bases not matched to a gene. Clones were sequenced by immunoSEQ multiplex PCR, and TCRdb holds only the in-frame ones, with some missing. The sample holds about 240,000 clones, roughly 89% seen once. The chain couples TRBV30 to TRBJ2-7; 10 positions agree with TRBD2. The TCR originated in a woman in her 30s who had recovered from COVID-19. Sequencing was carried out using PBMCs or T cells enriched from blood (not recorded which). This chain's CDR3 is CAWSVFGLAGVKSYEQYF. DNA for the CDR3: TGTGCCTGGAGTGTATTTGGGCTAGCGGGAGTTAAATCCTACGAGCAGTACTTC.